At least ten counts were recorded for the clone carrying this TCR beta chain. Construction of the TCRbeta library involved unique molecular identifiers. MiXCR, run by TCRdb on the PCR reads, gives a single entry per CDR3 protein. This table has about 490,000 distinct CDR3 sequences, 8% to 11% appearing once. This record belongs to a study of T-cell reconstitution after alpha-beta-depleted transplantation in children. Specimen: PBMCs, collected before TCRalphabeta/CD19-depleted stem cell transplant. The TCR originated in a child aged 2 to 10 with inherited bone marrow failure, due to receive a stem cell transplant.

The CDR3 DNA reads TGTGCCAGCAGCCCGCCGGGTCTGAGCTCCTACAATGAGCAGTTCTTC. This gives the protein CASSPPGLSSYNEQFF. This chain uses TRBV7-9 with TRBJ2-1, with D unresolved. The CDR3 totals 16 residues. V was pared by 5 bases and J by 0 bases, with 14 bases between. CDR1 and CDR2 from the germline V gene are SEHNR and FQNEAQ (reference sequence).